This entry features one T cell receptor beta chain sequence. The data derive from a study of T cell changes during pregnancy in multiple sclerosis. Assay: immunoSEQ multiplex PCR; the TCRdb copy retains only in-frame clones and omits some. This sample yields roughly 29,000 clones, of which about 89% are seen a single time; around 8.6% belongs to the top ten. CDR3 length: 16 amino acids. V lost 4 bases to trimming and J lost 5 bases; unmatched junction nucleotides: 14. Germline V gives CDR1 LGHNA, CDR2 YNFKEQ. The chain employs TRBV4-2 and TRBJ2-7; 7 bases map to TRBD1. The material sequenced was CD8+ T cells from peripheral blood mononuclear cells, taken before pregnancy. The origin of this receptor is a female donor with multiple sclerosis, enrolled in a pregnancy study. The CDR3 nucleotides are TGTGCCAGCAGCCTCTACCTTGACAGGGATTACGACGAGCAGTACTTC. Residues: CASSLYLDRDYDEQYF.